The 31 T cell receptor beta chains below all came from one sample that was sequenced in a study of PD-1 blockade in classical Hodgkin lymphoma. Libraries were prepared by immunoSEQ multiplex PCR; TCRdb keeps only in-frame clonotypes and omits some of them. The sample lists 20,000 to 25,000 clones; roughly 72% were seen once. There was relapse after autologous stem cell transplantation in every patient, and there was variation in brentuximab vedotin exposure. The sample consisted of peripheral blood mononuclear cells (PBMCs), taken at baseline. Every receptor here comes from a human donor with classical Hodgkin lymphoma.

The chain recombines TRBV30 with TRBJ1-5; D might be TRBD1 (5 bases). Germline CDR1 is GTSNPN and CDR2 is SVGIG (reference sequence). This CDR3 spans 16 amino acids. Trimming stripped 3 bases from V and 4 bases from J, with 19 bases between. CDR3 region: CAWRAKRDRGNQPQHF. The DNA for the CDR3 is TGTGCCTGGAGGGCAAAACGGGACCGGGGGAATCAGCCCCAGCATTTT.

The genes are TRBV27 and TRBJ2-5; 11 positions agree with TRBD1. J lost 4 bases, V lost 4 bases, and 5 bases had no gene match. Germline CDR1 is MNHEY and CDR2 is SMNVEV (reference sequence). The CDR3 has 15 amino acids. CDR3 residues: CASSSGQGDVETQYF. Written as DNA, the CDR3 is TGTGCCAGCAGTTCGGGACAGGGGGATGTAGAGACCCAGTACTTC.

CDR3 protein: CASRGLANSYEQYF. CDR3 coding DNA: TGTGCCAGCAGAGGACTAGCGAACTCCTACGAGCAGTACTTC. V and J are TRBV27 and TRBJ2-7, with 9 bases that match TRBD2. The CDR3 length is 14 residues. V lost 6 bases and J lost 0; bases outside the gene matches: 3. Germline CDR1 MNHEY, CDR2 SMNVEV (reference sequence).

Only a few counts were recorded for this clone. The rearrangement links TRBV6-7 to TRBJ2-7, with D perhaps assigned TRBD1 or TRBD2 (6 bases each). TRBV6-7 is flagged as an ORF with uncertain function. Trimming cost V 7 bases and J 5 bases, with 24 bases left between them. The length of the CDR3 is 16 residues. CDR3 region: CASTPRGGLGRDEQYF. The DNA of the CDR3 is TGTGCCAGCACCCCCCGAGGGGGGCTGGGGCGGGACGAGCAGTACTTC.

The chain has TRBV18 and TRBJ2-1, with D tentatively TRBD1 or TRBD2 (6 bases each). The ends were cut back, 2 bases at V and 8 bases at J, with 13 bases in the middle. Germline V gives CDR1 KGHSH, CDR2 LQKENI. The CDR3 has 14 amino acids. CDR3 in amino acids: CASSPGAGGHEQFF. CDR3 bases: TGTGCCAGCTCACCAGGAGCCGGGGGCCATGAGCAGTTCTTC.

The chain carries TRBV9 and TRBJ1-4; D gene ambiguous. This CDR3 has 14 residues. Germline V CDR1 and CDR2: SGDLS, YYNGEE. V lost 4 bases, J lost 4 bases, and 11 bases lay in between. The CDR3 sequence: CASSPGDYNEKLFF. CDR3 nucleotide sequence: TGTGCCAGCAGCCCCGGGGATTATAATGAAAAACTGTTTTTT.

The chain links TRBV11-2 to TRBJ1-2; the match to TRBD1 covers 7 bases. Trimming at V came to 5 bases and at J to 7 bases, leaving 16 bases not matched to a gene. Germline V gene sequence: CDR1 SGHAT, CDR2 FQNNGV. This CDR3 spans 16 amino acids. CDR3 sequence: CASSHTASASGGGYTF. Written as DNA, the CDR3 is TGTGCCAGCAGCCATACGGCATCGGCCTCAGGGGGTGGCTACACCTTC.

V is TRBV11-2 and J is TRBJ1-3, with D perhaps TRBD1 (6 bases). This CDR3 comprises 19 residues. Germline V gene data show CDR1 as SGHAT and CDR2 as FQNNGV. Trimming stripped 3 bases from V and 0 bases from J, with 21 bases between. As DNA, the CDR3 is TGTGCCAGCAGCTTCCGGGACAACACCATATACCACTCTGGAAACACCATATATTTT. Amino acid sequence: CASSFRDNTIYHSGNTIYF.

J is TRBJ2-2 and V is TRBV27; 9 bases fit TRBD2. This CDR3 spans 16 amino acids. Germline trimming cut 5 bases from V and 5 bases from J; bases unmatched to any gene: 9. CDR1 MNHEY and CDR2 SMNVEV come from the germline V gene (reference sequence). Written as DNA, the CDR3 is TGTGCCAGCAGTCAGCGCGGGGGGGCCGGAACCGGGGAGCTGTTTTTT. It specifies CASSQRGGAGTGELFF.

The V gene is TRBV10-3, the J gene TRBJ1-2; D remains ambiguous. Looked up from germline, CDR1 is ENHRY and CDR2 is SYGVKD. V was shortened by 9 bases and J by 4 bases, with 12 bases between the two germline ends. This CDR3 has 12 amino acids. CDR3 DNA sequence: TGTGCCATGAAGGAGGGCATCTATGGCTACACCTTC. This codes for CAMKEGIYGYTF.

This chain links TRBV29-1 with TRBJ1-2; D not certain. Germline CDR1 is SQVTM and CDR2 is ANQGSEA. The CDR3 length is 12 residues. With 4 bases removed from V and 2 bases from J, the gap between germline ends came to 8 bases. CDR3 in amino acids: CSVGTVNYGYTF. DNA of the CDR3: TGCAGCGTTGGGACGGTGAACTATGGCTACACCTTC.

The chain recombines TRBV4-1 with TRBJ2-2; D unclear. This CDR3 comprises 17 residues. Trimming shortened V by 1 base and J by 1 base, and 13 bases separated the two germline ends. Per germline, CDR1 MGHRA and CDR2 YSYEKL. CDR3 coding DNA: TGCGCCAGCAGCCAAGTCGAGTTCCTCCGGAACACCGGGGAGCTGTTTTTT. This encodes CASSQVEFLRNTGELFF.

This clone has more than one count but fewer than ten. CDR3 nucleotide sequence: TGTGCCAGCAGTGAAAGGGCCCAGATTTACACTGAAGCTTTCTTT. Translating it yields CASSERAQIYTEAFF. V usage is TRBV2 and J usage is TRBJ1-1; D remains unclear. Germline-derived CDR1 and CDR2 are SNHLY and FYNNEI. Trimming cost V 2 bases and J 3 bases, with 13 bases left between them. CDR3 size: 15 residues.

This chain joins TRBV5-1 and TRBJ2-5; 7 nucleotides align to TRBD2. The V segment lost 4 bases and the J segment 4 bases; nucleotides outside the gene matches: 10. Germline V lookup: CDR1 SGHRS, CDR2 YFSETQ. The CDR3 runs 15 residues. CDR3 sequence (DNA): TGCGCCAGCAGCCTCCGGACTAGGAGTGCAGAGACCCAGTACTTC. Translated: CASSLRTRSAETQYF.

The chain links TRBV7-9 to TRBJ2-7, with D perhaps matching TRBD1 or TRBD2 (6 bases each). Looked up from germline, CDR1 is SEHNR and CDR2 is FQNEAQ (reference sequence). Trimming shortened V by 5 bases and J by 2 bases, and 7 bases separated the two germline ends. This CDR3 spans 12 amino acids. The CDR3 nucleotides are TGTGCCAGCAGCCGGGGGCCCTACGAGCAGTACTTC. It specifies CASSRGPYEQYF.

CDR3 sequence reads: CASSQDPRTANEKLFF. Here the CDR3 DNA reads TGCGCCAGCAGCCAAGACCCAAGGACGGCGAATGAAAAACTGTTTTTT. This sequence joins TRBV4-3 and TRBJ1-4; D not resolved. Germline CDR1 reads LGHNA; CDR2 reads YSLEER. The CDR3 has 16 amino acids. V was trimmed by 0 bases and J by 5 bases, leaving 13 bases between them.

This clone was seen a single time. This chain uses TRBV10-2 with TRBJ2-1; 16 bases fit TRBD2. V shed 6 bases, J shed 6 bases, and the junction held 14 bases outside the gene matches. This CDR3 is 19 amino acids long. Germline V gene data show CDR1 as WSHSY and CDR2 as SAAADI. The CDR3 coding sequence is TGCGCCAGCAGGTGGTCGGGACTAGCGGGAGGGAGGCGGGGCAATGAGCAGTTCTTC. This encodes CASRWSGLAGGRRGNEQFF.

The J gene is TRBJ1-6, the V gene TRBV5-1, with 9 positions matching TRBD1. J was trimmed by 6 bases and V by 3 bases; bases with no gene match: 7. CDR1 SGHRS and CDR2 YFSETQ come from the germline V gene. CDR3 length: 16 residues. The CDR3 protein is CASSWAGTGFNSPLHF. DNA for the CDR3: TGCGCCAGCAGCTGGGCAGGGACAGGGTTTAATTCACCCCTCCACTTT. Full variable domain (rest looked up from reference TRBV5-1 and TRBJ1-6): KAGVTQTPRYLIKTRGQQVTLSCSPISGHRSVSWYQQTPGQGLQFLFEYFSETQRNKGNFPGRFSGRQFSNSRSEMNVSTLELGDSALYLCASSWAGTGFNSPLHFGNGTRLTVT.

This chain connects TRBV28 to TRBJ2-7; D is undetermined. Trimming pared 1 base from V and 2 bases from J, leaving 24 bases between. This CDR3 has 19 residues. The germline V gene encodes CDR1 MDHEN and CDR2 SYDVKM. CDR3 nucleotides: TGTGCCAGCAGTTTATTTAACCCCTATCGCACTCCCTTTACCTACGAGCAGTACTTC. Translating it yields CASSLFNPYRTPFTYEQYF.

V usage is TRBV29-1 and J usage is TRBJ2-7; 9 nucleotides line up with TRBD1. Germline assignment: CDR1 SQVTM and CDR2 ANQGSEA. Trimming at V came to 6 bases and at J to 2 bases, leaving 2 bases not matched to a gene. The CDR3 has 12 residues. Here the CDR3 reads CSVGQGTYEQYF. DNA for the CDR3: TGCAGCGTGGGACAGGGCACCTACGAGCAGTACTTC.

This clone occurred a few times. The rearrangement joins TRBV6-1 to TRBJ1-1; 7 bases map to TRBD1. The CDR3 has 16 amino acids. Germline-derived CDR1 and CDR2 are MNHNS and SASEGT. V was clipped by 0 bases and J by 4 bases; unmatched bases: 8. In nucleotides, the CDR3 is TGTGCCAGCAGTGAAGCCGGGTACAGGGGAGGCACTGAAGCTTTCTTT. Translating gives CASSEAGYRGGTEAFF.

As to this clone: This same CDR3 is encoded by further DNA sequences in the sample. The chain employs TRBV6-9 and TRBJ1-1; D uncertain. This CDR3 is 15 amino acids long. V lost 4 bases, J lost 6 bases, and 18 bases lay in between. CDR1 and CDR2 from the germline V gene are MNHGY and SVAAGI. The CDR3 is CASSCPRDVLAEAFF. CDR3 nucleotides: TGTGCCAGCAGTTGTCCAAGAGACGTTTTAGCTGAAGCTTTCTTT.

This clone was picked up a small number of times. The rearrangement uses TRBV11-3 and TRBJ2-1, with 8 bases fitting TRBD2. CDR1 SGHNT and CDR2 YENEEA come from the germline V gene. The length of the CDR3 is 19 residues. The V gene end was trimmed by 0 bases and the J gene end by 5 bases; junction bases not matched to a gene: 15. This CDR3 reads CASSLELGQREYSHNEQFF. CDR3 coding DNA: TGTGCCAGCAGCTTAGAGCTTGGCCAGCGGGAGTATTCTCACAATGAGCAGTTCTTC.

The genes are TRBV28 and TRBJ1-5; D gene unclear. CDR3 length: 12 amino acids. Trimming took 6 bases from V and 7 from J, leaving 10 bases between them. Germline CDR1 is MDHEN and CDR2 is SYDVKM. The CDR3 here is CASSSVGQPQHF. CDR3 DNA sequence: TGTGCCAGCAGCTCCGTAGGACAGCCCCAGCATTTT.

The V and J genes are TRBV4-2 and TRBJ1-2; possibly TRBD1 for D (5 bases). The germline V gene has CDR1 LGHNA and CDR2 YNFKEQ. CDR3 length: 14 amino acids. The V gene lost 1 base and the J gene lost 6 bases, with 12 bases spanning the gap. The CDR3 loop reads CASSQVQGFDGYTF. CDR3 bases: TGTGCCAGCAGCCAAGTTCAGGGTTTCGATGGCTACACCTTC.

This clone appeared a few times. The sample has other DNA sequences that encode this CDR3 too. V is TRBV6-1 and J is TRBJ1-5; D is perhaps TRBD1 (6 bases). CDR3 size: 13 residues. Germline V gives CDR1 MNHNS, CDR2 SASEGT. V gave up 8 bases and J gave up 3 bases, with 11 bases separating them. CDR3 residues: CASRQVNNQPQHF. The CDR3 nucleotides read TGTGCCAGCCGACAGGTCAACAATCAGCCCCAGCATTTT.

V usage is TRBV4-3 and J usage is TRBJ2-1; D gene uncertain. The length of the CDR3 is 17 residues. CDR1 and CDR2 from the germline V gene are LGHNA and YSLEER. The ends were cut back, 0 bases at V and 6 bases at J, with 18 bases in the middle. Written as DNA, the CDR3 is TGCGCCAGCAGCCAAGATCCGGTATTAGCAAACAGCAATGAGCAGTTCTTC. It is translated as CASSQDPVLANSNEQFF.

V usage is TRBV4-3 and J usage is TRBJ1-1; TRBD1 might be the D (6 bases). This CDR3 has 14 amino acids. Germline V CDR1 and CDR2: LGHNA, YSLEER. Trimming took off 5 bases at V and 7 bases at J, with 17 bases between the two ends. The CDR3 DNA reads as TGCGCCAGCAGCTCGGGACACCCCCCGTATGAAGCTTTCTTT. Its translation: CASSSGHPPYEAFF.

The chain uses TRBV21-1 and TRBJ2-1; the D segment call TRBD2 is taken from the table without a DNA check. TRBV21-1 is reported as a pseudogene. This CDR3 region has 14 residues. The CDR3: CASSGPLIAGEQFF. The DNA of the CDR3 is TGTGCCAGCAGCGGACCCCTGATCGCGGGTGAGCAGTTCTTC.

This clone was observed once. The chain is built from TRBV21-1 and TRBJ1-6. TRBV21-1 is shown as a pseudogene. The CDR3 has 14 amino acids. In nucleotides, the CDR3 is TGTGCCAGCAGCGTAGATGGGGGGCGGTCACCCCTCCACTTT. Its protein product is CASSVDGGRSPLHF.

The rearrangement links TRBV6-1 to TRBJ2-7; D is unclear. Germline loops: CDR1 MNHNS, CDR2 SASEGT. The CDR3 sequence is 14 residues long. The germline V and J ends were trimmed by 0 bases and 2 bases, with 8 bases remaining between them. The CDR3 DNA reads TGTGCCAGCAGTGAAGCGTACGGAGCCTACGAGCAGTACTTC. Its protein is CASSEAYGAYEQYF.